Each of the 15 T cell receptor beta chains below was sequenced from the same sample in a study of blood T cells in healthy people across ages. Primed by a sample-barcoded 5' primer and a J-beta primer mix, a second PCR proceeded for roughly 6 to 12 cycles. Via MiXCR, TCRdb re-called the 5' RACE reads, giving one row per CDR3 protein. Among fewer than 1.5 million distinct CDR3 sequences listed, 42% were seen once. Sequenced material: blood. The receptors were gathered from a young woman in good health.

In its sample, this clonotype was seen many times. This chain connects TRBV10-3 to TRBJ2-1; 13 nucleotides align to TRBD2. The CDR3 loop spans 16 amino acids. Trimming removed 5 bases from V and 7 bases from J; junction bases left unmatched: 8. Per the germline V gene, CDR1 is ENHRY and CDR2 is SYGVKD. The CDR3 DNA follows: TGTGCCATCAGTTCACTAGCGGGAGGGCGAAAGAATGAGCAGTTCTTC. Translated: CAISSLAGGRKNEQFF.

The chain employs TRBV9 and TRBJ2-5; 12 nucleotides match TRBD2. Unmatched junction bases numbered 15, after V lost 4 bases and J lost 11 bases. From germline, CDR1 is SGDLS and CDR2 YYNGEE. The CDR3 is 16 residues long. The CDR3 sequence is CASSPSDPSGRDEQYF. In DNA, the CDR3 is TGTGCCAGCAGCCCCAGCGACCCTAGCGGGAGGGATGAGCAGTACTTC.

The rearrangement links TRBV4-1 to TRBJ1-2; D unresolved. Trimming stripped 3 bases from V and 5 bases from J, with 10 bases between. The CDR3 loop spans 13 amino acids. The V gene's germline CDR1 is MGHRA and CDR2 YSYEKL. CDR3 DNA sequence: TGCGCCAGCAGCCAGGGTAGTACGTATGGCTACACCTTC. Amino acid sequence: CASSQGSTYGYTF.

This chain connects TRBV18 to TRBJ1-6; D possibly corresponds to TRBD1 (5 bases). V lost 3 bases and J lost 11, with 11 bases in between. Per germline, CDR1 KGHSH and CDR2 LQKENI. The CDR3 covers 13 residues. This CDR3 reads CASSPGGGAPLHF. CDR3 DNA sequence: TGTGCCAGCTCACCCGGTGGGGGGGCACCCCTCCACTTT.

V usage is TRBV11-1 and J usage is TRBJ2-1; D remains unclear. CDR1 SGHAT and CDR2 FQDESV come from the germline V gene (reference sequence). Trimming shortened V by 4 bases and J by 8 bases, and 12 bases separated the two germline ends. The CDR3 covers 13 residues. The CDR3: CASSSRILHEQFF. DNA for the CDR3: TGTGCCAGCAGCTCCCGGATCCTTCATGAGCAGTTCTTC. Looking up the rest from reference TRBV11-1 and TRBJ2-1 gives the full variable domain: EAEVAQSPRYKITEKSQAVAFWCDPISGHATLYWYRQILGQGPELLVQFQDESVVDDSQLPKDRFSAERLKGVDSTLKIQPAELGDSAMYLCASSSRILHEQFFGPGTRLTVL.

The genes are TRBV27 and TRBJ2-5; the D gene is possibly TRBD2 (6 bases). The CDR3 length is 16 residues. Germline V lookup: CDR1 MNHEY, CDR2 SMNVEV (reference sequence). Trimming removed 6 bases at V and 0 bases at J, with 17 bases between. The CDR3 is CASSRAIGGYQETQYF. CDR3 coding DNA: TGTGCCAGCAGCCGAGCGATTGGGGGGTACCAAGAGACCCAGTACTTC.

The chain carries TRBV4-1 and TRBJ1-4; a possible D gene is TRBD1 (5 bases). The V gene's germline CDR1 is MGHRA and CDR2 YSYEKL. V dropped 4 bases and J dropped 3 bases, with 15 bases sitting between them. CDR3 length: 16 amino acids. The CDR3 nucleotides read TGCGCCAGCAGCCTAGACTCCGGGACCTCTAATGAAAAACTGTTTTTT. Its protein product is CASSLDSGTSNEKLFF.

A few counts support this clonotype. Its ends do not fully match the called genes, so a read error is possible. The J gene is TRBJ2-7, the V gene TRBV6-1; the D is unclear. The CDR3 is 14 residues long. CDR1 and CDR2 (germline): MNHNS, SASEGT. The CDR3 DNA follows: TGTGCCAGTAGTGAAGATGTAGCCCTCAATGAGCAGTACTTC. It specifies CASSEDVALNEQYF.

This clonotype occurred a few times. The CDR3 spells CASSSGTSAGELFF. The CDR3, as DNA: TGTGCCAGCAGCTCCGGGACTAGCGCTGGGGAGCTGTTTTTT. The chain uses TRBV7-2 and TRBJ2-2; 10 bases are shared with TRBD2. The CDR3 is 14 amino acids. Germline lookup yields CDR1 SGHTA and CDR2 FQGNSA. Losses at the gene ends were 4 bases for V and 8 bases for J; bases not matched to a gene: 4.

The rearrangement joins TRBV6-5 to TRBJ2-3; D may be TRBD2 (5 bases). Germline CDR1 reads MNHEY; CDR2 reads SVGAGI. With 7 bases removed from V and 6 bases from J, the gap between germline ends came to 20 bases. This CDR3 is built from 15 residues. CDR3 DNA sequence: TGTGCCAGCAACCCGACTACCTGGTGGAGGGATACGCAGTATTTT. It yields the protein CASNPTTWWRDTQYF.

This clonotype was seen only a few times. The chain has TRBV12-3 or TRBV12-4 and TRBJ2-5; a possible D gene is TRBD2 (7 bases). The V end was cut by 3 bases, the J end by 11 bases, with 22 bases between. The CDR3 consists of 15 residues. The CDR3 loop reads CASSLGGALYNEQYF. The CDR3 bases are TGTGCCAGCAGTTTGGGGGGGGCCCTCTACAATGAGCAGTACTTC.

The chain has TRBV7-2 and TRBJ1-1; D perhaps matches TRBD1 (5 bases). Germline CDR1 and CDR2: SGHTA and FQGNSA. The CDR3 length is 13 residues. V lost 5 bases and J 6 bases, leaving 13 bases between the germline ends. The CDR3 coding sequence is TGTGCCAGCAGCCCTCGAGGGGCGGCTGAAGCTTTCTTT. This translates into CASSPRGAAEAFF.

The chain joins TRBV5-1 to TRBJ1-1, with D unclear. Germline CDR1 SGHRS, CDR2 YFSETQ. The CDR3 covers 16 residues. V lost 4 bases and J lost 0, with 16 bases in between. The CDR3 nucleotides read TGCGCCAGCAGCGGCCCCTTGACGGGTATGAACACTGAAGCTTTCTTT. This sequence encodes CASSGPLTGMNTEAFF. The variable domain in full, completed from reference TRBV5-1 and TRBJ1-1, reads KAGVTQTPRYLIKTRGQQVTLSCSPISGHRSVSWYQQTPGQGLQFLFEYFSETQRNKGNFPGRFSGRQFSNSRSEMNVSTLELGDSALYLCASSGPLTGMNTEAFFGQGTRLTVV.

This clonotype showed up just a few times. The chain employs TRBV30 and TRBJ2-7; no clear D. The germline V and J ends were trimmed by 0 bases and 3 bases, with 6 bases remaining between them. The CDR3 is 12 residues long. The V gene's germline CDR1 is GTSNPN and CDR2 SVGIG (reference sequence). CDR3 residues: CAWSVLGYEQYF. The CDR3 DNA is TGTGCCTGGAGTGTTTTGGGCTACGAGCAGTACTTC.

The chain recombines TRBV27 with TRBJ2-1; 7 bases are shared with TRBD2. The V gene end was trimmed by 8 bases and the J gene end by 8 bases; junction bases not matched to a gene: 18. CDR1 and CDR2 (germline): MNHEY, SMNVEV (reference sequence). CDR3 size: 16 residues. CDR3 amino acids: CASRPGVSRLAHEQFF. CDR3 DNA: TGTGCCAGCCGGCCGGGAGTAAGTAGACTAGCCCATGAGCAGTTCTTC.